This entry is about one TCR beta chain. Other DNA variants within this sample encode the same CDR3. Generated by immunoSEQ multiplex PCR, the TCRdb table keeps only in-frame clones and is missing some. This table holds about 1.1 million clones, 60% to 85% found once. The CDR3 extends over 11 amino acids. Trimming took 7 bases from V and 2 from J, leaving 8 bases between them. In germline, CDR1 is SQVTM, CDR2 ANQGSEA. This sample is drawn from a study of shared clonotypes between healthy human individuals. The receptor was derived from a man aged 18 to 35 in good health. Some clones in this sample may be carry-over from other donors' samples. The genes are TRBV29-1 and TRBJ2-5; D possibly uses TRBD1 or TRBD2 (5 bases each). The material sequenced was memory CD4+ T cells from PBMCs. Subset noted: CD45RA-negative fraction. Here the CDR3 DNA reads TGCAGCGGGGGACCTCAAGAGACCCAGTACTTC. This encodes CSGGPQETQYF.